The clone carrying this TCR beta chain has a handful of counts. Its antigen remains unknown. In this CDR3 the conserved last residue, phenylalanine or tryptophan, is missing, so a read error is likely. As to time point: longitudinal time-point 1 (baseline). Preparation of the unsorted libraries drew on 2 million PBMCs stored at -80 C. The cDNA was generated by 5'RACE with 10-nucleotide random UMIs. A single run covered 15-18 subjects with over 170 million TCR-beta sequences. TCRdb recomputed calls from the 5' RACE reads with MiXCR, one row per CDR3 protein. Here the sample spans some 37,000 distinct CDR3 sequences, under 4% being singletons. The CDR3 loop spans 13 amino acids. Germline CDR1 is SGHVS and CDR2 is FQNEAQ. V lost 3 bases and J 3 bases, leaving 6 bases between the germline ends. This record comes from a study of neurological immune-mediated disorders. Whole-study findings and limits: Whereas HTLV-1-associated myelopathy showed the most TCR clonal expansion, multiple sclerosis showed the least, with levels below those of healthy controls.

Source material: PBMCs. The TCR was taken from a woman aged 60-75 years with multiple sclerosis. This chain connects TRBV7-8 to TRBJ1-3; D ambiguous. CDR3 in DNA: TGTGCCAGCAGCTTTTCCGGTGGAAACACCATATATAAT. Amino acid sequence: CASSFSGGNTIYN.